This T cell receptor (beta chain) was identified during a study of blood T cell repertoires in COVID-19. For the study at large: Sites across the United States, Italy and Spain contributed samples from acute and convalescent COVID-19. The cDNA or gDNA used as material had been derived from T cells, B-cell-depleted T cells, or PBMCs.

Seattle enrolled patients during active infection and tracked them longitudinally. Sequencing used immunoSEQ multiplex PCR; TCRdb keeps in-frame clones, though not all of them. The table shows over 200,000 clones, with around 80% occurring only once. This CDR3 is 15 amino acids long. Germline V gene lookup returns CDR1 SGHRS and CDR2 YFSETQ. Trimming pared 4 bases from V and 5 bases from J, leaving 16 bases between. The sequencing sample was made of peripheral blood. This sequence was found in a woman older than 75 with COVID-19, enrolled during active disease. The V gene is TRBV5-1, the J gene TRBJ2-1; possibly TRBD2 for D (6 bases). The chain's CDR3 is CASSPLAGTNNEQFF. The CDR3 coding sequence is TGCGCCAGCAGCCCACTGGCGGGGACGAACAATGAGCAGTTCTTC.